A single sample gave rise to the 18 T cell receptor beta chains below, sequenced in a study of immune heterogeneity within non-small cell lung tumors. Per sample, around 0.65 ug of bulk tumor genomic DNA was the template used. Several biopsies were spaced far apart within each primary tumor and obtained as surgery took place. Enrolled individuals presented with untreated, newly diagnosed non-small cell lung cancer and received curative surgery. Multiplex PCR employing 32 V and 13 J primers generated amplicons of the TCR beta CDR3. Using its own MiXCR run on the multiplex PCR reads, TCRdb lists one record per CDR3 protein. The sample carries about 6,400 distinct CDR3 sequences, under 25% recorded once. Sample: lung tumor tissue. These receptors came from a man in his 70s with non-small cell lung cancer.

The J gene is TRBJ1-6, the V gene TRBV11-2; TRBD1 matches 7 bases. The germline gives CDR1 SGHAT, CDR2 FQNNGV. J gave up 5 bases and V 4 bases, and 2 bases lay outside the gene matches. This CDR3 has 14 residues. The CDR3 sequence: CASSSGQNNSPLHF. CDR3 in DNA: TGTGCCAGCAGCTCGGGACAGAATAATTCACCCCTCCACTTT.

By share of the sample, this clonotype is large. The genes are TRBV20-1 and TRBJ1-1; D remains unclear. This CDR3 is 13 amino acids long. V was shortened by 5 bases and J by 1 base, with 11 bases between the two germline ends. Germline assignment: CDR1 DFQATT and CDR2 SNEGSKA (reference sequence). As DNA, the CDR3 is TGCAGTGCTCATTTGAGACGGAACACTGAAGCTTTCTTT. Its protein product is CSAHLRRNTEAFF.

The rearrangement joins TRBV25-1 to TRBJ2-1, with D perhaps matching TRBD1 or TRBD2 (5 bases each). Germline values: CDR1 MGHDK, CDR2 SYGVNS. The V and J ends lost 5 bases and 15 bases respectively, with 17 bases between them. The CDR3 is made up of 12 amino acids. The DNA for the CDR3 is TGTGCCAGCAGTCCAATGGGGGTGGGAAGGTTCTTC. Its protein is CASSPMGVGRFF.

This clonotype was seen repeatedly, ten times or more. The chain links TRBV10-3 to TRBJ2-3, with TRBD2 identical over 8 bases. This CDR3 comprises 15 residues. V lost 8 bases and J lost 0; bases outside the gene matches: 7. Per the germline V gene, CDR1 is ENHRY and CDR2 is SYGVKD. The CDR3 spells CAIAGLAGSTDTQYF. The CDR3 nucleotides read TGTGCCATCGCCGGATTAGCGGGGAGCACAGATACGCAGTATTTT.

A note on this clonotype: This may arise from a read error, as a much more abundant clone is one base away. The genes are TRBV12-3 or TRBV12-4 and TRBJ2-6; D unresolved. The CDR3 totals 13 residues. CDR3: CARSLSGANVLTF. Written as DNA, the CDR3 is TGTGCCAGGAGTTTGTCTGGGGCCAACGTCCTGACTTTC.

By proportion, this clonotype is medium-sized (0.01 to 0.1%). This chain connects TRBV7-2 to TRBJ1-5; TRBD1 is a possible D gene (5 bases). CDR1 is SGHTA and CDR2 is FQGNSA in the germline V gene. CDR3 size: 15 residues. V was clipped by 0 bases and J by 3 bases, with 9 bases between them. CDR3 amino acids: CASSLARQFNQPQHF. CDR3 in DNA: TGTGCCAGCAGCTTAGCGAGACAGTTCAATCAGCCCCAGCATTTT. Full variable domain (remainder filled in from reference TRBV7-2 and TRBJ1-5): GAGVSQSPSNKVTEKGKDVELRCDPISGHTALYWYRQSLGQGLEFLIYFQGNSAPDKSGLPSDRFSAERTGGSVSTLTIQRTQQEDSAVYLCASSLARQFNQPQHFGDGTRLSIL.

This clonotype is labeled medium-sized. J is TRBJ1-5 and V is TRBV5-1, with unresolved D. CDR1 and CDR2 from the germline V gene are SGHRS and YFSETQ. V lost 4 bases and J 0 bases, leaving 17 bases between the germline ends. The CDR3 is made up of 17 amino acids. The DNA of the CDR3 is TGCGCCAGCAGCCCCGGTCCCCACGCGTCTAGCAATCAGCCCCAGCATTTT. Translated, it gives CASSPGPHASSNQPQHF. The full variable domain, rest sourced from reference TRBV5-1 and TRBJ1-5, is KAGVTQTPRYLIKTRGQQVTLSCSPISGHRSVSWYQQTPGQGLQFLFEYFSETQRNKGNFPGRFSGRQFSNSRSEMNVSTLELGDSALYLCASSPGPHASSNQPQHFGDGTRLSIL.

The chain employs TRBV5-1 and TRBJ2-4, with 10 bases fitting TRBD1. The CDR3 covers 15 residues. Germline V gene lookup returns CDR1 SGHRS and CDR2 YFSETQ. V dropped 4 bases and J dropped 9; count of bases not matched to a gene: 10. CDR3 loop: CASSHTGTGDFIQYF. Written as DNA, the CDR3 is TGCGCCAGCAGCCACACCGGGACAGGGGATTTCATTCAGTACTTC.

This sequence joins TRBV27 and TRBJ2-3, with 10 bases identical to TRBD2. V was clipped by 3 bases and J by 0 bases; unmatched bases: 9. Looked up from germline, CDR1 is MNHEY and CDR2 is SMNVEV (reference sequence). This CDR3 is built from 18 residues. The CDR3 loop reads CASSFGPRAGGSTDTQYF. Written as DNA, the CDR3 is TGTGCCAGCAGTTTTGGGCCTCGAGCGGGAGGGAGCACAGATACGCAGTATTTT.

This clonotype was detected many times. This sequence joins TRBV12-3 or TRBV12-4 and TRBJ1-1; TRBD1 is a possible D gene (5 bases). Trimming shortened V by 3 bases and J by 11 bases, and 10 bases separated the two germline ends. The CDR3 sequence is 11 residues long. The CDR3 DNA reads TGTGCCAGCAGTTTGGGGGAGGGGGCTTTCTTT. This encodes CASSLGEGAFF.

Comments on this clonotype: A junction end diverges from the germline sequence, so it may reflect a read error. This chain connects TRBV5-1 to TRBJ1-6; D gene unclear. The CDR3 loop spans 14 amino acids. The germline gives CDR1 SGHRS, CDR2 YFSETQ. For the CDR3, the DNA is TGCGCCAGCAGCCGGACGTCGGATAATTCAGCCCTCCACTTT. It yields the protein CASSRTSDNSALHF.

This clonotype has more than one count but fewer than ten. The V and J genes are TRBV3-1 and TRBJ2-5, with 10 bases lining up with TRBD2. V dropped 3 bases and J dropped 4; count of bases not matched to a gene: 2. The CDR3 has 14 amino acids. CDR1 and CDR2 from the germline V gene are LGHDT and YNNKEL (reference sequence). CDR3 in DNA: TGTGCCAGCAGCCAGAGCGGGAGGGGAGAGACCCAGTACTTC. This gives the protein CASSQSGRGETQYF.

This clonotype has ten or more counts. The J gene is TRBJ2-3, the V gene TRBV5-5, with 8 bases matching TRBD2. CDR3 size: 16 residues. Unmatched junction bases numbered 8, after V lost 0 bases and J lost 5 bases. Germline-derived CDR1 and CDR2 are SGHKS and YYEKEE (reference sequence). The CDR3 region is CASSLAGTRARDTQYF. As DNA, the CDR3 is TGTGCCAGCAGCTTGGCTGGGACTAGAGCCCGAGATACGCAGTATTTT.

The chain has TRBV6-1 and TRBJ2-7; the D gene could be TRBD1 or TRBD2 (7 bases each). V was shortened by 5 bases and J by 3 bases, with 17 bases between the two germline ends. The CDR3 has 15 amino acids. CDR1 and CDR2 from the germline V gene are MNHNS and SASEGT. The CDR3 DNA sequence: TGTGCCAGCAGTTGGAGACAGGGAGGGGGCTACGAGCAGTACTTC. It encodes CASSWRQGGGYEQYF.

This clonotype was seen at least ten times. The CDR3 spells CSASPGLSEQFF. The CDR3 DNA reads TGCAGTGCCTCACCGGGACTCAGTGAGCAGTTCTTC. The chain uses TRBV20-1 and TRBJ2-1, with a weak D call TRBD2 (6 bases). CDR1 DFQATT and CDR2 SNEGSKA come from the germline V gene (reference sequence). With 6 bases removed from V and 9 bases from J, the gap between germline ends came to 15 bases. The CDR3 covers 12 residues.

By share of the sample, this clonotype is medium-sized. V gene TRBV9 combines with J gene TRBJ2-3; D ambiguous. Deletions cut 5 bases from V and 2 bases from J, with 9 bases between. In germline, CDR1 is SGDLS, CDR2 YYNGEE. The CDR3 contains 13 residues. The chain's CDR3 is CASRDANTDTQYF. Here the CDR3 DNA reads TGTGCCAGCAGGGATGCTAACACAGATACGCAGTATTTT.

Only one count was recorded for this clonotype. One junction end does not reproduce the germline sequence, and a read error may be involved. V is TRBV7-7 and J is TRBJ2-5; 12 nucleotides line up with TRBD2. Germline V gene lookup returns CDR1 SSHAT and CDR2 FNYEAQ (reference sequence). CDR3 size: 15 residues. This CDR3 is CASSPTGTSGETQYF. For the CDR3, the DNA is TGTGCTAGCAGCCCAACGGGGACTAGCGGGGAGACCCAGTACTTC.

This clonotype ranks as medium-sized (0.01 to 0.1%). The chain carries TRBV28 and TRBJ1-4; 9 bases agree with TRBD1. Germline V lookup: CDR1 MDHEN, CDR2 SYDVKM. The CDR3 is made up of 16 amino acids. Germline trimming cut 5 bases from V and 4 bases from J; bases unmatched to any gene: 8. The CDR3, as DNA: TGTGCCAGCAGTCCCCTCGGGACAGGGATTAATGAAAAACTGTTTTTT. This encodes CASSPLGTGINEKLFF. The full variable domain, completed using reference TRBV28 and TRBJ1-4, is DVKVTQSSRYLVKRTGEKVFLECVQDMDHENMFWYRQDPGLGLRLIYFSYDVKMKEKGDIPEGYSVSREKKERFSLILESASTNQTSMYLCASSPLGTGINEKLFFGSGTQLSVL.